The rows below give T cell receptor beta chains drawn from one sample of a study of T-cell memory formation after mild COVID-19. Using its own MiXCR run on the 5' RACE reads, TCRdb lists one record per CDR3 protein. The table includes about 400,000 distinct CDR3 sequences, more than 20% detected once. Material for sequencing was PBMCs or a T cell subset sorted from them (not recorded which). These receptors were collected from an adult woman who had mild COVID-19 (a few samples of this study predate the infection). Cell type and time point are not known. Each CDR3 is given with its conserved first and last residue. Each record gives: V gene, clone size, J gene, D gene, CDR3 protein, CDR3 DNA. A D gene is named only where the DNA matches it firmly. Rows give clone size only sometimes, using once, few, many, or a class for an expanded clone.

V gene: TRBV7-2
clone size: .
J gene: TRBJ1-1
D gene: .
CDR3 protein: CASSLVYTSNTEAFF
CDR3 DNA: TGTGCCAGCAGCTTAGTATACACCTCGAACACTGAAGCTTTCTTT

V gene: TRBV6-5
clone size: few
J gene: TRBJ1-2
D gene: .
CDR3 protein: CASSGRDNGWGYTF
CDR3 DNA: TGTGCCAGCAGTGGGAGGGACAATGGATGGGGCTACACCTTC

V gene: TRBV7-6
clone size: many
J gene: TRBJ2-3
D gene: TRBD2
CDR3 protein: CASIPHAGTSGGGADTQYF
CDR3 DNA: TGTGCCAGCATCCCTCACGCCGGGACTAGCGGGGGAGGCGCAGATACGCAGTATTTT

V gene: TRBV12-2
clone size: .
J gene: TRBJ2-7
D gene: .
CDR3 protein: CASRTPGPNEQYF
CDR3 DNA: TGTGCAAGTCGTACACCGGGCCCGAACGAGCAGTACTTC

V gene: TRBV10-3
clone size: few
J gene: TRBJ1-2
D gene: .
CDR3 protein: CAISDKPNYGYTF
CDR3 DNA: TGTGCCATCAGTGACAAACCCAACTATGGCTACACCTTC

V gene: TRBV6-5
clone size: few
J gene: TRBJ2-3
D gene: TRBD1
CDR3 protein: CASSYGTGVLGDTQYF
CDR3 DNA: TGTGCCAGCAGTTATGGGACAGGGGTGTTAGGAGATACGCAGTATTTT

V gene: TRBV15
clone size: .
J gene: TRBJ2-1
D gene: TRBD1
CDR3 protein: CATSHFGGTGGLFDEQFF
CDR3 DNA: TGTGCCACCAGCCATTTCGGGGGGACAGGGGGTTTGTTCGATGAGCAGTTCTTC

V gene: TRBV20-1
clone size: .
J gene: TRBJ2-7
D gene: .
CDR3 protein: CSASRDVYEQYF
CDR3 DNA: TGCAGTGCTAGCAGGGACGTATACGAGCAGTACTTC

V gene: TRBV5-1
clone size: .
J gene: TRBJ1-4
D gene: TRBD1
CDR3 protein: CASRPGGTGREKLFF
CDR3 DNA: TGCGCCAGCAGGCCAGGCGGGACAGGTCGCGAAAAACTGTTTTTT

V gene: TRBV7-9
clone size: .
J gene: TRBJ1-4
D gene: TRBD1
CDR3 protein: CASSSTGRGEKLFF
CDR3 DNA: TGTGCCAGCAGCTCGACAGGGCGGGGTGAAAAACTGTTTTTT

V gene: TRBV20-1
clone size: few
J gene: TRBJ2-5
D gene: TRBD2
CDR3 protein: CSARGDGLGLRETQYF
CDR3 DNA: TGCAGTGCTAGAGGTGACGGACTAGGATTGAGAGAGACCCAGTACTTC

V gene: TRBV6-4
clone size: .
J gene: TRBJ2-7
D gene: TRBD1
CDR3 protein: CASNLLTGAKESYEQYF
CDR3 DNA: TGTGCCAGCAACCTTTTGACAGGGGCTAAGGAGTCCTACGAGCAGTACTTC

V gene: TRBV6-1
clone size: .
J gene: TRBJ2-3
D gene: .
CDR3 protein: CASSAPGAGTDTQYF
CDR3 DNA: TGTGCCAGCAGTGCCCCCGGGGCAGGCACAGATACGCAGTATTTT

V gene: TRBV24-1
clone size: .
J gene: TRBJ2-1
D gene: TRBD2
CDR3 protein: CATSDLLAGAANEQFF
CDR3 DNA: TGTGCCACCAGTGATTTGTTAGCGGGAGCCGCCAATGAGCAGTTCTTC

V gene: TRBV4-3
clone size: .
J gene: TRBJ1-5
D gene: .
CDR3 protein: CASSQVIGGSQPQHF
CDR3 DNA: TGCGCCAGCAGCCAAGTTATTGGGGGTTCTCAGCCCCAGCATTTT

V gene: TRBV27
clone size: .
J gene: TRBJ2-3
D gene: .
CDR3 protein: CASNRPGTAEYF
CDR3 DNA: TGTGCCAGCAACCGACCCGGGACCGCTGAGTATTTT

V gene: TRBV5-1
clone size: many
J gene: TRBJ2-1
D gene: TRBD2
CDR3 protein: CASSLGALAGGSNEQFF
CDR3 DNA: TGCGCCAGCAGCTTGGGAGCACTAGCGGGGGGTTCCAATGAGCAGTTCTTC

V gene: TRBV24-1
clone size: few
J gene: TRBJ2-3
D gene: .
CDR3 protein: CATSEKKADTQYF
CDR3 DNA: TGTGCCACCAGTGAGAAGAAGGCAGATACGCAGTATTTT

V gene: TRBV12-3/TRBV12-4
clone size: .
J gene: TRBJ2-5
D gene: TRBD1
CDR3 protein: CASTLGQGWETQYF
CDR3 DNA: TGTGCCAGCACCCTCGGACAGGGATGGGAGACCCAGTACTTC

V gene: TRBV7-2
clone size: .
J gene: TRBJ1-4
D gene: TRBD1
CDR3 protein: CASSPGQVDEKLFF
CDR3 DNA: TGTGCCAGCAGCCCTGGACAGGTGGATGAAAAACTGTTTTTT

V gene: TRBV5-4
clone size: .
J gene: TRBJ2-5
D gene: .
CDR3 protein: CASSWGRETQYF
CDR3 DNA: TGTGCCAGCAGTTGGGGGAGAGAGACCCAGTACTTC

V gene: TRBV10-3
clone size: .
J gene: TRBJ2-1
D gene: .
CDR3 protein: CAISFQGNEQFF
CDR3 DNA: TGTGCCATCAGCTTCCAGGGCAATGAGCAGTTCTTC

V gene: TRBV5-1
clone size: .
J gene: TRBJ2-7
D gene: .
CDR3 protein: CASSVGQRDEQYF
CDR3 DNA: TGCGCCAGCAGCGTCGGACAACGAGACGAGCAGTACTTC

V gene: TRBV3-1
clone size: many
J gene: TRBJ1-1
D gene: .
CDR3 protein: CASIGGTEAFF
CDR3 DNA: TGTGCCAGCATTGGGGGCACTGAAGCTTTCTTT

V gene: TRBV5-5
clone size: .
J gene: TRBJ2-1
D gene: .
CDR3 protein: CASSLEGDPTAANNEQFF
CDR3 DNA: TGTGCCAGCAGCTTGGAGGGGGACCCCACAGCGGCGAACAATGAGCAGTTCTTC

V gene: TRBV4-3
clone size: few
J gene: TRBJ2-2
D gene: .
CDR3 protein: CASSQGVGVEPNTGELFF
CDR3 DNA: TGCGCCAGCAGCCAAGGAGTCGGGGTAGAACCGAACACCGGGGAGCTGTTTTTT

V gene: TRBV5-1
clone size: .
J gene: TRBJ1-1
D gene: .
CDR3 protein: CASSLGVGPGTEAFF
CDR3 DNA: TGCGCCAGCAGCTTGGGTGTTGGACCGGGCACTGAAGCTTTCTTT